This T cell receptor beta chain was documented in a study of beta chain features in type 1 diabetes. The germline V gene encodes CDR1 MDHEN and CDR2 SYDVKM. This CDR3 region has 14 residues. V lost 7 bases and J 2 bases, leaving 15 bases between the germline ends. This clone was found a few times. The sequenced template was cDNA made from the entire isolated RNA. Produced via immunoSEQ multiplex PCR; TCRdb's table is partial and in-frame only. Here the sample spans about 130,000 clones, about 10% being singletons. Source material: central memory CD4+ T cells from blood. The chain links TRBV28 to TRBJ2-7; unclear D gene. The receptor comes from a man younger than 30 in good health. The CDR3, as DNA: TGTGCCAGCAACTTGCCCGGAGAGACCTACGAGCAGTACTTC. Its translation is CASNLPGETYEQYF.